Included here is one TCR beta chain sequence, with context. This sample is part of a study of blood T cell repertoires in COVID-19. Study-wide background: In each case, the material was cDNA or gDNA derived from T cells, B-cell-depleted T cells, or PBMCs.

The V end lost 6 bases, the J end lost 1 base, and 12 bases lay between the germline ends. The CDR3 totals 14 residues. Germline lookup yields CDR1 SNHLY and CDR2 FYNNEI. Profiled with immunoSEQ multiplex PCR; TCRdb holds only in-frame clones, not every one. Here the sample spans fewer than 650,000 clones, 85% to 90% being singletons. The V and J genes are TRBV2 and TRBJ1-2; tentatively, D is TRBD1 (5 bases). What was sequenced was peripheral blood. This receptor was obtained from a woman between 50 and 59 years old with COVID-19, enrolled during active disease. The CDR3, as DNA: TGTGCCAGCAGGGATGGCGGGGGTAACTATGGCTACACCTTC. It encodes CASRDGGGNYGYTF.